Sequencing of this T cell receptor beta chain was carried out in a study of T cell responses to AZD1222 COVID-19 vaccine. Study background: Investigators merged groups given second doses at roughly 4 or roughly 12 weeks.

General study results and limits: Nearly half of unique spike-specific TCRs reportedly avoided B.1.351 and B.1.1.7 mutated regions. Most donors were white British and more were female, and clonal diversity was possibly underestimated.

Trimming at V came to 5 bases and at J to 4 bases, leaving 13 bases not matched to a gene. This CDR3 comprises 16 residues. CDR1 is SGHTA, CDR2 FQGNSA, per germline. Notes on this clone: The antigen remains unidentified.

Profiling relied on immunoSEQ multiplex PCR, and the TCRdb table lists in-frame clones only, not all of them. Among around 100,000 clones, around 89% were seen once, and the ten largest hold about 8.4%. Sequenced here: peripheral blood, sampled on day 0 of AZD1222 vaccination. This clonotype was obtained from an adult in good health. J is TRBJ1-2 and V is TRBV7-2; 7 positions match TRBD1. CDR3 nucleotide sequence: TGTGCCAGCAGCGAGGGGGCAGCAGGGAGGGTCTATGGCTACACCTTC. Protein: CASSEGAAGRVYGYTF.